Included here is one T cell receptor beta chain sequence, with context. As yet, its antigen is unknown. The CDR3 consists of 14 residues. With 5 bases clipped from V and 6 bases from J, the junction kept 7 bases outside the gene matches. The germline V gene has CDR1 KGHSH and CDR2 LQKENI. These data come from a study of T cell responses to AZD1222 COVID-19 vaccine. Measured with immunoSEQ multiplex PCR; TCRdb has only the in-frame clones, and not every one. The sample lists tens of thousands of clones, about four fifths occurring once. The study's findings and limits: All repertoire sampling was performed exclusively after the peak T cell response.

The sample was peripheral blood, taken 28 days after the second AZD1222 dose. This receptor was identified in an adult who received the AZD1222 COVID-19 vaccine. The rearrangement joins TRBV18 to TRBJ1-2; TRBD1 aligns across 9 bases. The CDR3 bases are TGTGCCAGCTCATACCCCGGGACAGGGAATGGCTACACCTTC. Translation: CASSYPGTGNGYTF. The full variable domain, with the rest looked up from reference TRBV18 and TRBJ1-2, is NAGVMQNPRHLVRRRGQEARLRCSPMKGHSHVYWYRQLPEEGLKFMVYLQKENIIDESGMPKERFSAEFPKEGPSILRIQQVVRGDSAAYFCASSYPGTGNGYTFGSGTRLTVV.